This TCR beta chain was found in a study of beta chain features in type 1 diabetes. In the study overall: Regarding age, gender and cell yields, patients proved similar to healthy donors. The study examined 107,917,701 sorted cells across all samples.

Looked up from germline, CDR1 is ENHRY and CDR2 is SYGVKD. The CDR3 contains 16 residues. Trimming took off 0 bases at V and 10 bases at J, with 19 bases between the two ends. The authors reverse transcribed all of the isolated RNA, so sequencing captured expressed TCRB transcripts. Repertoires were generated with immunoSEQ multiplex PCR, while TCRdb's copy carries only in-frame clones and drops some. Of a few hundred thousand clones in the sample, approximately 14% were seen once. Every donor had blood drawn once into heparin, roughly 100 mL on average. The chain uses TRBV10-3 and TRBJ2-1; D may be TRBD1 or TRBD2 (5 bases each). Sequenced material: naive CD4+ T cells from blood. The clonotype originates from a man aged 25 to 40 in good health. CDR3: CAISESSRGMVFEQFF. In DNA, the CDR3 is TGTGCCATCAGTGAGTCGTCGAGGGGAATGGTCTTCGAGCAGTTCTTC.